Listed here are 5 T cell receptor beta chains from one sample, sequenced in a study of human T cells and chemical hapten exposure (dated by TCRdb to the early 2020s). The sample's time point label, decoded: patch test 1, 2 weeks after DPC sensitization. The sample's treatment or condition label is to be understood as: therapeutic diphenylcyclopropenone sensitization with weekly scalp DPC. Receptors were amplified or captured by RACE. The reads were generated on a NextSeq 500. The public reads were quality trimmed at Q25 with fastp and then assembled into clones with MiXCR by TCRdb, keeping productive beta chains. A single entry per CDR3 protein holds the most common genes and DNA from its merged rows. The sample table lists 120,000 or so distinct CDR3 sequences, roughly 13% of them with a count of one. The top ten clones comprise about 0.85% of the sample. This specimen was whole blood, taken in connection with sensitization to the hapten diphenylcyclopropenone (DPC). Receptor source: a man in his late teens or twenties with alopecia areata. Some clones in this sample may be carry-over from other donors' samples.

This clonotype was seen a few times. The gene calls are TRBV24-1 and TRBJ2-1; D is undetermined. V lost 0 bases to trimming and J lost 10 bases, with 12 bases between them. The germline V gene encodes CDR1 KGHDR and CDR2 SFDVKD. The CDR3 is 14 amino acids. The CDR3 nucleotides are TGTGCCACCAGTGATTTGAGTGGGGTGGGGGAGCAGTTCTTC. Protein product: CATSDLSGVGEQFF.

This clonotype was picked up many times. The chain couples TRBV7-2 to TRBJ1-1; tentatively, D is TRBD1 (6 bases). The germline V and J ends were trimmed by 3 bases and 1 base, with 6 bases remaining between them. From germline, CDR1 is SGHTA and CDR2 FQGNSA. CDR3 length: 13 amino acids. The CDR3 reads CASSLDRNTEAFF. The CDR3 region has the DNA TGTGCCAGCAGCTTGGACAGGAACACTGAAGCTTTCTTT.

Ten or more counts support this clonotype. This CDR3 reads CASSKETGNTEAFF. The DNA of the CDR3 is TGTGCCAGCAGTAAGGAGACAGGGAACACTGAAGCTTTCTTT. The chain joins TRBV6-2 or TRBV6-3 to TRBJ1-1, with a tentative D call TRBD1 (6 bases). Germline CDR1 MNHEY, CDR2 SVGEGT. CDR3 length: 14 amino acids. V shed 5 bases and J shed 1 base, with 11 bases lying between them.

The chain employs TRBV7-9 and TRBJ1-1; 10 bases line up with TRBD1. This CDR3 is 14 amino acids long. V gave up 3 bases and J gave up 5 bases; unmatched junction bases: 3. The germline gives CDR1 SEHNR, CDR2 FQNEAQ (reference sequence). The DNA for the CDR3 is TGTGCCAGCAGCTTGGGGACAGGGGTGACTGAAGCTTTCTTT. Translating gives CASSLGTGVTEAFF.

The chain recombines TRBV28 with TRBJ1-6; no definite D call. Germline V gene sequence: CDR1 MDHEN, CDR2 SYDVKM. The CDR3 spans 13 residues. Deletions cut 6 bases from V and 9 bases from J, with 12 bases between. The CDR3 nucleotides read TGTGCCAGCAGCCGTGGAGGTGGTTCACCCCTCCACTTT. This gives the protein CASSRGGGSPLHF. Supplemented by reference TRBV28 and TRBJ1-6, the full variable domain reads DVKVTQSSRYLVKRTGEKVFLECVQDMDHENMFWYRQDPGLGLRLIYFSYDVKMKEKGDIPEGYSVSREKKERFSLILESASTNQTSMYLCASSRGGGSPLHFGNGTRLTVT.